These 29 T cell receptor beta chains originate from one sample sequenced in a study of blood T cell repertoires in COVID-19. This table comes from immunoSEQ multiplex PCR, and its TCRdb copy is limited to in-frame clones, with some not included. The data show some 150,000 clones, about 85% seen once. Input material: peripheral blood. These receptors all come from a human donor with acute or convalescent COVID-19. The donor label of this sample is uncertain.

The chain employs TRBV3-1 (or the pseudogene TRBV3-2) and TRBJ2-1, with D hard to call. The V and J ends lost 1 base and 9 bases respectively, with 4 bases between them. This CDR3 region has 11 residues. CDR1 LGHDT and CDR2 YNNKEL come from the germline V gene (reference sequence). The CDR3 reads CASSQASEQFF. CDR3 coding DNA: TGTGCCAGCAGCCAAGCCAGTGAGCAGTTCTTC.

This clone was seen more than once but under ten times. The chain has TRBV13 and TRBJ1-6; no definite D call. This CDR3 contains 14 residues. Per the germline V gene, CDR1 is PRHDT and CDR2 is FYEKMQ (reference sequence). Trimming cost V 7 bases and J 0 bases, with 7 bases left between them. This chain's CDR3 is CASTLSSYNSPLHF. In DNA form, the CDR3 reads TGTGCCAGCACCCTGAGCTCCTATAATTCACCCCTCCACTTT.

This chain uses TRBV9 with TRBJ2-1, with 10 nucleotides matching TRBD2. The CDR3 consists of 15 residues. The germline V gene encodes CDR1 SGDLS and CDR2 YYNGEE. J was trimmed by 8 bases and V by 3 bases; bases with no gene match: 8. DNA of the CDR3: TGTGCCAGCAGCGGAGCGGGGGGGCGGAGTTATGAGCAGTTCTTC. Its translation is CASSGAGGRSYEQFF.

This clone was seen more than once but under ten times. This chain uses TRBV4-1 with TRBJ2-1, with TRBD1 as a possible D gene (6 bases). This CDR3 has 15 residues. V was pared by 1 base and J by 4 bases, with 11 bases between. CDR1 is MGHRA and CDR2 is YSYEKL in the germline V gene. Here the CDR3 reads CASSQGPGQYNEQFF. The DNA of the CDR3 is TGCGCCAGCAGCCAAGGTCCGGGACAATACAATGAGCAGTTCTTC.

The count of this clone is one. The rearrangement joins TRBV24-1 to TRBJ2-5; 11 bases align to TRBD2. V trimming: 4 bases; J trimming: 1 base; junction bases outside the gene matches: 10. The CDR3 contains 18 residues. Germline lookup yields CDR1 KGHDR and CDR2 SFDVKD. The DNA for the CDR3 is TGTGCCACCAGTGACCGCGGTAGACTAGCGGGGTTCCAAGAGACCCAGTACTTC. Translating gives CATSDRGRLAGFQETQYF.

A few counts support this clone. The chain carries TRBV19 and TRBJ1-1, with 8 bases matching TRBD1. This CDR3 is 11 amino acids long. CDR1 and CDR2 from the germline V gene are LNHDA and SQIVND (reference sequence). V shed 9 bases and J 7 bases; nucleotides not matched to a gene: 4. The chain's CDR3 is CASGQGFEAFF. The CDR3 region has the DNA TGTGCCAGCGGACAGGGATTTGAAGCTTTCTTT.

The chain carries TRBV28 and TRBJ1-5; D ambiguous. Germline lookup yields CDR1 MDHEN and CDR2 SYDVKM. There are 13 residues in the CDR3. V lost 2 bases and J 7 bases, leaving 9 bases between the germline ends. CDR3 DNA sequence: TGTGCCAGCAGTTTAGGCTCGAGGCAGCCCCAGCATTTT. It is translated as CASSLGSRQPQHF.

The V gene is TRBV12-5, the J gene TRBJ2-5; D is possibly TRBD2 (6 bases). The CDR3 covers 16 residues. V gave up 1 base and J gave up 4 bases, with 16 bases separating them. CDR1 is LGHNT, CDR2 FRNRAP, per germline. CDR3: CASGLGSGFSPETQYF. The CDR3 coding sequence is TGTGCTAGTGGTTTGGGGAGCGGGTTCTCCCCAGAGACCCAGTACTTC.

The CDR3 nucleotides read TGTGCCAGCACTCGAAGCAGGGTGAGACGTAACGCCGGGGAGCTGTTTTTT. Residues: CASTRSRVRRNAGELFF. The V and J genes are TRBV28 and TRBJ2-2; perhaps TRBD1 as D (5 bases). The V gene lost 7 bases and the J gene lost 6 bases, with 24 bases spanning the gap. In germline, CDR1 is MDHEN, CDR2 SYDVKM. This CDR3 region has 17 residues.

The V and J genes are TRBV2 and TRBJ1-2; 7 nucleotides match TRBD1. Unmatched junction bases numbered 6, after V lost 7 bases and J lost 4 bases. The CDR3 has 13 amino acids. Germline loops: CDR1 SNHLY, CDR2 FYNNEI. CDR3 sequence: CASTSGGSYGYTF. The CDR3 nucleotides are TGTGCCAGCACCTCAGGGGGGAGCTATGGCTACACCTTC.

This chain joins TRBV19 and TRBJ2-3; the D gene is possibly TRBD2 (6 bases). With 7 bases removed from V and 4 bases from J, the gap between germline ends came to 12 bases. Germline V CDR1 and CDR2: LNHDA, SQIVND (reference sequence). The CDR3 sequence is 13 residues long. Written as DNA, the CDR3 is TGTGCCAGTACGTCCGGCGGGGCAGATACGCAGTATTTT. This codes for CASTSGGADTQYF.

The CDR3 DNA is TGTGCCAGCAGCGCCACGGACAGGGGCGGTGGCTACACCTTC. As protein: CASSATDRGGGYTF. The gene calls are TRBV5-6 and TRBJ1-2; TRBD1 matches at 9 bases. Looked up from germline, CDR1 is SGHDT and CDR2 is YYEEEE. After removal of 4 bases from V and 7 bases from J, the junction contained 8 bases not matched to a gene. The CDR3 contains 14 residues.

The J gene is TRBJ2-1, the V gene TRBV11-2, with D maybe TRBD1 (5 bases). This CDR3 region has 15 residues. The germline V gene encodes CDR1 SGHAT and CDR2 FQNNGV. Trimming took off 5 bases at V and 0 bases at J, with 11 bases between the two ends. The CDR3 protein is CASSRAQGSYNEQFF. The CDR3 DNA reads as TGTGCCAGCAGCCGGGCCCAGGGCTCCTACAATGAGCAGTTCTTC.

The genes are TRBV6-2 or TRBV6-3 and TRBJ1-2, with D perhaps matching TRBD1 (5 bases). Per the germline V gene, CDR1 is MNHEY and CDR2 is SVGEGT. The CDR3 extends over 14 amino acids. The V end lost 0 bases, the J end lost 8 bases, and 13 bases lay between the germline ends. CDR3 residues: CASSYSAGLGGYTF. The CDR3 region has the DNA TGTGCCAGCAGTTACTCGGCAGGGCTTGGGGGCTACACCTTC.

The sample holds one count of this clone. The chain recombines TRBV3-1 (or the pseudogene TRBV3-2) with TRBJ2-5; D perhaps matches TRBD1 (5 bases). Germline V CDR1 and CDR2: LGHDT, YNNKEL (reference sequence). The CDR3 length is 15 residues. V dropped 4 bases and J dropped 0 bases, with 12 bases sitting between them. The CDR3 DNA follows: TGTGCCAGCAGCCCCAATTGGGGCAACCAAGAGACCCAGTACTTC. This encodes CASSPNWGNQETQYF.

DNA of the CDR3: TGTGCCACGAGGGACAGAAACTACGAGCAGTACGTC. Its protein is CATRDRNYEQYV. This chain uses TRBV10-3 with TRBJ2-7; 7 bases map to TRBD1. Germline V gives CDR1 ENHRY, CDR2 SYGVKD. The CDR3 has 12 residues. Germline trimming cut 10 bases from V and 3 bases from J; bases unmatched to any gene: 6.

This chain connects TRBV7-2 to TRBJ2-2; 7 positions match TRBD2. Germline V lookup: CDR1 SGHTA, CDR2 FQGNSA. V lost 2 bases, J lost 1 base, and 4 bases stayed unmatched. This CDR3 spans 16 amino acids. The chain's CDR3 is CASSLFSGVNTGELFF. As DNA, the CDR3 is TGTGCCAGCAGCTTATTCAGCGGGGTGAACACCGGGGAGCTGTTTTTT.

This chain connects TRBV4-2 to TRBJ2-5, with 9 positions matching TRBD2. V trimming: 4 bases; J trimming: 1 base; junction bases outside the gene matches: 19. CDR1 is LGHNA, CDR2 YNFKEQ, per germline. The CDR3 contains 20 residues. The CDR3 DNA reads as TGTGCCAGCAGCCCCCGGGATAGCGGGAGAGTTGGGACACTCCAAGAGACCCAGTACTTC. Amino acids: CASSPRDSGRVGTLQETQYF.

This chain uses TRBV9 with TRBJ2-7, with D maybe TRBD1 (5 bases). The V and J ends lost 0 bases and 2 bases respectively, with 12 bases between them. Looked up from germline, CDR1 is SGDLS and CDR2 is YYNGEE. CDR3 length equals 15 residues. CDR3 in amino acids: CASSVEATVAYEQYF. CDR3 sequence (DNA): TGTGCCAGCAGCGTAGAAGCGACAGTAGCCTACGAGCAGTACTTC.

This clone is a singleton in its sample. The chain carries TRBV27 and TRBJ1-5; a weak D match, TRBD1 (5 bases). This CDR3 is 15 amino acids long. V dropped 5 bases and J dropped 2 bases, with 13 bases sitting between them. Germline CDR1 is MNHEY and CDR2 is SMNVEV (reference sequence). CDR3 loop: CASSTPGYGNQPQHF. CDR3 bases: TGTGCCAGCAGTACCCCAGGGTATGGCAATCAGCCCCAGCATTTT.

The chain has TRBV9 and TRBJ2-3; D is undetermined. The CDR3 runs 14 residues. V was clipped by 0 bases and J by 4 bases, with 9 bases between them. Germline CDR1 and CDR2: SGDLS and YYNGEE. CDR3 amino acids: CASSVVAEADTQYF. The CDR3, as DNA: TGTGCCAGCAGCGTAGTGGCTGAGGCAGATACGCAGTATTTT.

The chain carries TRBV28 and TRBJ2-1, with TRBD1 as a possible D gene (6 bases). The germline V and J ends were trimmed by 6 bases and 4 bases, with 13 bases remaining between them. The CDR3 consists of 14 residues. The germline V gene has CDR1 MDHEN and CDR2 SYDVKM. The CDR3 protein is CASRGGPDYNEQFF. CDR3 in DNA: TGTGCCAGCAGAGGGGGACCAGATTACAATGAGCAGTTCTTC.

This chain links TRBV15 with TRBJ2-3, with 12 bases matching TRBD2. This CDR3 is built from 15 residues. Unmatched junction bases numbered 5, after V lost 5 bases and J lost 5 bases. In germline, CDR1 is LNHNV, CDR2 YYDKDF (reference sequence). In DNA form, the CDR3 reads TGTGCCACCAGCGAAGGACTAGCGGGGTTAGATACGCAGTATTTT. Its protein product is CATSEGLAGLDTQYF.

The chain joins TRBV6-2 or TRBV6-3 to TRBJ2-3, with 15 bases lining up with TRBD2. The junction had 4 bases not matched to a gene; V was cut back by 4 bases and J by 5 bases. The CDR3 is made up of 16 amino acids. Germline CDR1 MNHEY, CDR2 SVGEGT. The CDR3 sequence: CASSSQGLAGGDTQYF. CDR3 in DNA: TGTGCCAGCAGTTCGCAGGGACTAGCGGGGGGAGATACGCAGTATTTT.

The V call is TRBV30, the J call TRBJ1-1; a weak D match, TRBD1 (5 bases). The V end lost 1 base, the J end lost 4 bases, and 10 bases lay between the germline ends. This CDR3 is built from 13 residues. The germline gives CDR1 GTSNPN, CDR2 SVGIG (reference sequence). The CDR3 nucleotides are TGTGCCTGGAGTGGTGATAGGGGCACTGAAGCTTTCTTT. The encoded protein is CAWSGDRGTEAFF.

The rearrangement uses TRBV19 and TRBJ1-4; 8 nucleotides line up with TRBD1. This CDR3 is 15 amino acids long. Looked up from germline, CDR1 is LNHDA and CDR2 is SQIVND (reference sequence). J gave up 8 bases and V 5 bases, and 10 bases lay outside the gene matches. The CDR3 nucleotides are TGTGCCAGTAGTGTCGACAGGGGAGGGGAGGAAAAACTGTTTTTT. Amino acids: CASSVDRGGEEKLFF.

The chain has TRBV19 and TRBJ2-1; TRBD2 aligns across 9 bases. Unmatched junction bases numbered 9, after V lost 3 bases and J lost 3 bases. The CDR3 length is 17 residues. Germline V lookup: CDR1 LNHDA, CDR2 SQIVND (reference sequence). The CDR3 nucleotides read TGTGCCAGTAGTATGCAGTTGGGCGGGAGGGTCTACAATGAGCAGTTCTTC. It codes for CASSMQLGGRVYNEQFF.

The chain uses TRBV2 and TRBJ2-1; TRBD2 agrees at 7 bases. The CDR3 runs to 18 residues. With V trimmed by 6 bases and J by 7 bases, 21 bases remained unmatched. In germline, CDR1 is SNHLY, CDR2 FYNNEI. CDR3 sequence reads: CASRDDRLAGARWNEQFF. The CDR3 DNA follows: TGTGCCAGCAGGGACGACCGACTAGCCGGGGCCAGATGGAATGAGCAGTTCTTC. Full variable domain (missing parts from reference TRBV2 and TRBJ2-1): EPEVTQTPSHQVTQMGQEVILRCVPISNHLYFYWYRQILGQKVEFLVSFYNNEISEKSEIFDDQFSVERPDGSNFTLKIRSTKLEDSAMYFCASRDDRLAGARWNEQFFGPGTRLTVL.

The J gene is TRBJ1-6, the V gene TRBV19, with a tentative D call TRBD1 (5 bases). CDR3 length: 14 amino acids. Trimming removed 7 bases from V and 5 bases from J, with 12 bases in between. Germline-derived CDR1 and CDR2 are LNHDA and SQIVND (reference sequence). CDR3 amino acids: CASTGVENNSPLHF. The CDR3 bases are TGTGCCAGTACGGGGGTAGAAAATAATTCACCCCTCCACTTT. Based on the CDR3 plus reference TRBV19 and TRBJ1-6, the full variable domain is DGGITQSPKYLFRKEGQNVTLSCEQNLNHDAMYWYRQDPGQGLRLIYYSQIVNDFQKGDIAEGYSVSREKKESFPLTVTSAQKNPTAFYLCASTGVENNSPLHFGNGTRLTVT.